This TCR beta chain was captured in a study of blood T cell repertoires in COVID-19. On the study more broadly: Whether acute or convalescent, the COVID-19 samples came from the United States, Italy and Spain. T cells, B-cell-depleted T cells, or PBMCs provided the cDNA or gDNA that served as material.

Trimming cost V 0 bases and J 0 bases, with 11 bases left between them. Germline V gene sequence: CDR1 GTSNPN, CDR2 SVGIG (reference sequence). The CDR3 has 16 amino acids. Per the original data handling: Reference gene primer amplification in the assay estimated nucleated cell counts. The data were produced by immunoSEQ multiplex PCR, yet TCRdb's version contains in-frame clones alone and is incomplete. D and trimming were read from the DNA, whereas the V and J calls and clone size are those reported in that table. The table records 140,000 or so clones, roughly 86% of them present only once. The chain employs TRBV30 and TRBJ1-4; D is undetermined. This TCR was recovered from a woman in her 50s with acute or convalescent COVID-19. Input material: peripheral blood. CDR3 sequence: CAWSVGLPATNEKLFF. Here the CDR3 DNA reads TGTGCCTGGAGTGTAGGACTGCCTGCAACTAATGAAAAACTGTTTTTT.